These 27 T cell receptor beta chains came from one sample sequenced in a study of regulatory T cells in long-lasting Graves disease. Arm-PCR of CDR3 regions and iRepertoire HTBI primers were used to build TCR beta libraries. TCRdb reprocessed the multiplex PCR reads with MiXCR, giving one entry per CDR3 protein. The sample holds 500,000 to 700,000 distinct CDR3 sequences, roughly 15% seen once. This sample's time point: newly diagnosed GD, antithyroid drugs for less than 3 months. Isolated PBMC RNA provided the starting material for the TCR library. These data were likewise used in another study, on T cells in Graves' hyperthyroidism and ophthalmopathy.

Sequenced here: peripheral blood mononuclear cells (PBMCs), sampled at new diagnosis, from a patient treated with antithyroid drugs. These receptors were taken from a woman aged 25 to 39 with Graves disease.

This sequence joins TRBV20-1 and TRBJ2-2, with 7 bases matching TRBD2. From germline, CDR1 is DFQATT and CDR2 SNEGSKA (reference sequence). CDR3 length: 18 amino acids. V lost 2 bases to trimming and J lost 2 bases; unmatched junction nucleotides: 14. Written as DNA, the CDR3 is TGCAGTGCTAGATTAGGTAGCGGGCGAACGATAAACACCGGGGAGCTGTTTTTT. Amino acid sequence: CSARLGSGRTINTGELFF.

The table lists this clonotype with a few counts. The chain carries TRBV3-1 and TRBJ1-5; maybe TRBD1 (5 bases). Trimming took 1 base from V and 6 from J, leaving 25 bases between them. CDR3 length: 19 amino acids. The germline CDR1 and CDR2 sequences are LGHDT and YNNKEL (reference sequence). The CDR3 coding sequence is TGTGCCAGCAGCCAAGGGGATCTACCTACCGGGGGTTTAAGTCAGCCCCAGCATTTT. Residues: CASSQGDLPTGGLSQPQHF.

This clonotype was observed at least ten times. V usage is TRBV2 and J usage is TRBJ1-2, with TRBD1 matching 8 bases. Germline V gene data show CDR1 as SNHLY and CDR2 as FYNNEI. The J segment lost 12 bases and the V segment lost 3 bases, leaving 9 bases of the junction unmatched. CDR3 length: 13 residues. CDR3 nucleotide sequence: TGTGCCAGCAGTGACCCAGGGGGCCACCAGGACACCTTC. It yields the protein CASSDPGGHQDTF.

This clonotype was found many times. This chain uses TRBV11-2 with TRBJ2-7, with D maybe TRBD1 (5 bases). Germline lookup yields CDR1 SGHAT and CDR2 FQNNGV. The V and J ends lost 5 bases and 6 bases respectively, with 11 bases between them. This CDR3 region has 12 residues. CDR3 coding DNA: TGTGCCAGCAGCCCAACAGGATTCGAGCAGTACTTC. Its translation is CASSPTGFEQYF.

As for this clonotype: This may be a read error: a much more frequent sequence differs by one nucleotide. The chain recombines TRBV6-2 or TRBV6-3 with TRBJ2-1; a possible D gene is TRBD1 (6 bases). Near its end, the DNA agrees better with TRBJ2-7, so the J call may be wrong. Germline lookup yields CDR1 MNHEY and CDR2 SVGEGT. The CDR3 is made up of 14 amino acids. CDR3 in amino acids: CASSGIGQTYEQYF. CDR3 nucleotides: TGTGCCAGCAGTGGGATAGGACAGACCTACGAGCAGTACTTC.

This clonotype was detected ten times or more. The J gene is TRBJ2-1, the V gene TRBV5-1; 11 nucleotides align to TRBD2. V lost 4 bases and J lost 6; bases outside the gene matches: 9. The germline V gene has CDR1 SGHRS and CDR2 YFSETQ. This CDR3 spans 16 amino acids. The CDR3 is CASSLTTSGAVNEQFF. CDR3 nucleotide sequence: TGCGCCAGCAGCCTCACGACTAGCGGGGCTGTCAATGAGCAGTTCTTC.

Remarks on this clonotype: A read error is possible here, since a much larger clone lies one base away. The chain recombines TRBV28 with TRBJ1-4; TRBD1 might be the D (5 bases). The CDR3 is made up of 13 amino acids. Germline CDR1 is MDHEN and CDR2 is SYDVKM. DNA of the CDR3: TGTACCAGCTCGGGACGGATGAATGAAAAACTGTTTTTT. It translates to CTSSGRMNEKLFF.

CDR3 nucleotides: TGTGCCAGCAGCTCTACTCCAACAGGGACTGACTATGGCTACACCTTC. As protein: CASSSTPTGTDYGYTF. The rearrangement joins TRBV7-8 to TRBJ1-2; the D gene is possibly TRBD1 (6 bases). V was clipped by 4 bases and J by 3 bases, with 18 bases between them. From germline, CDR1 is SGHVS and CDR2 FQNEAQ. This CDR3 spans 16 amino acids. Full variable domain (outside the CDR3, taken from reference TRBV7-8 and TRBJ1-2): GAGVSQSPRYKVAKRGQDVALRCDPISGHVSLFWYQQALGQGPEFLTYFQNEAQLDKSGLPSDRFFAERPEGSVSTLKIQRTQQEDSAVYLCASSSTPTGTDYGYTFGSGTRLTVV.

This clonotype was picked up many times. V usage is TRBV7-2 and J usage is TRBJ1-6; 9 positions agree with TRBD1. J was trimmed by 10 bases and V by 1 base; bases with no gene match: 8. Germline values: CDR1 SGHTA, CDR2 FQGNSA. The CDR3 runs to 16 residues. In nucleotides, the CDR3 is TGTGCCAGCAGCTTAGTATTACAGGGGGCGGGATCACCCCTCCACTTT. This translates into CASSLVLQGAGSPLHF.

The V call is TRBV3-1, the J call TRBJ1-3; D gene ambiguous. Germline V gene data show CDR1 as LGHDT and CDR2 as YNNKEL (reference sequence). This CDR3 contains 14 residues. The V and J ends lost 0 bases and 4 bases respectively, with 7 bases between them. CDR3 amino acids: CASSQDPGGNTIYF. CDR3 in DNA: TGTGCCAGCAGCCAAGATCCAGGAGGAAACACCATATATTTT.

This clonotype has only a few counts. The chain carries TRBV25-1 and TRBJ2-1; D unresolved. Trimming shortened V by 5 bases and J by 3 bases, and 14 bases separated the two germline ends. In germline, CDR1 is MGHDK, CDR2 SYGVNS. The CDR3 has 15 residues. The CDR3 here is CASSIGKAYYNEQFF. CDR3 in DNA: TGTGCCAGCAGTATAGGGAAGGCATACTACAATGAGCAGTTCTTC.

The genes are TRBV11-1 and TRBJ2-3; D may be TRBD1 (6 bases). V lost 5 bases to trimming and J lost 0 bases, with 15 bases between them. This CDR3 has 16 amino acids. Germline V gene data show CDR1 as SGHAT and CDR2 as FQDESV (reference sequence). CDR3 bases: TGTGCCAGCAGCCTACTCAGGGGAGTAAGCACAGATACGCAGTATTTT. This encodes CASSLLRGVSTDTQYF. Full variable domain (remainder filled in from reference TRBV11-1 and TRBJ2-3): EAEVAQSPRYKITEKSQAVAFWCDPISGHATLYWYRQILGQGPELLVQFQDESVVDDSQLPKDRFSAERLKGVDSTLKIQPAELGDSAMYLCASSLLRGVSTDTQYFGPGTRLTVL.

CDR3 DNA: TGTGCCAGCAGCTTATGGACAGGCACTGAAGCTTTCTTT. Translated, it gives CASSLWTGTEAFF. The chain couples TRBV11-2 to TRBJ1-1; 7 bases fit TRBD1. The CDR3 extends over 13 amino acids. Germline trimming cut 2 bases from V and 4 bases from J; bases unmatched to any gene: 1. Germline V CDR1 and CDR2: SGHAT, FQNNGV.

The chain links TRBV4-1 to TRBJ1-1, with TRBD1 as a possible D gene (6 bases). Germline loops: CDR1 MGHRA, CDR2 YSYEKL. The CDR3 sequence is 15 residues long. V was cut by 4 bases and J by 0 bases, with 12 bases left in between. Here the CDR3 reads CASSLNREVNTEAFF. The CDR3 coding sequence is TGCGCCAGCAGCCTGAACAGGGAAGTGAACACTGAAGCTTTCTTT.

The chain recombines TRBV20-1 with TRBJ1-5; D is unresolved. CDR3 length: 13 amino acids. Germline V CDR1 and CDR2: DFQATT, SNEGSKA (reference sequence). V lost 1 base to trimming and J lost 7 bases, with 11 bases between them. DNA for the CDR3: TGCAGTGCTAGAGGGGTGGGGAGCCAGCCCCAGCATTTT. Encoded protein: CSARGVGSQPQHF.

This clonotype was seen ten or more times. The chain is built from TRBV28 and TRBJ1-5; D uncertain. Trimming removed 5 bases at V and 6 bases at J, with 11 bases between. The length of the CDR3 is 13 residues. CDR1 and CDR2 (germline): MDHEN, SYDVKM. The CDR3 DNA sequence: TGTGCCAGCAGTCGCCTGGTGAGTCAGCCCCAGCATTTT. It specifies CASSRLVSQPQHF.

This chain uses TRBV20-1 with TRBJ1-5; D ambiguous. Trimming left V 5 bases short and J 1 base short, with 12 bases between. The CDR3 spans 14 residues. Germline CDR1 reads DFQATT; CDR2 reads SNEGSKA (reference sequence). CDR3 sequence reads: CSAWKHGSNQPQHF. The CDR3 nucleotides read TGCAGTGCTTGGAAGCACGGGAGCAATCAGCCCCAGCATTTT.

This clonotype was seen a few times. The J gene is TRBJ1-5, the V gene TRBV27; D possibly corresponds to TRBD1 (5 bases). Trimming left V 4 bases short and J 0 bases short, with 13 bases between. CDR3 length equals 16 residues. The germline V gene has CDR1 MNHEY and CDR2 SMNVEV (reference sequence). CDR3 in DNA: TGTGCCAGCAGTTCCCGGGGCGAATTTAGCAATCAGCCCCAGCATTTT. Its translation: CASSSRGEFSNQPQHF.

In this sample, this clonotype turned up many times. The rearrangement links TRBV7-9 to TRBJ2-1, with 7 bases lining up with TRBD1. CDR1 and CDR2 (germline): SEHNR, FQNEAQ (reference sequence). Trimming at V came to 4 bases and at J to 6 bases, leaving 9 bases not matched to a gene. The CDR3 contains 15 residues. The CDR3 nucleotides are TGTGCCAGCAGCTGGCGCGGACAGGAGACCAATGAGCAGTTCTTC. Its translation: CASSWRGQETNEQFF.

The table lists this clonotype with many counts. This chain uses TRBV5-1 with TRBJ2-7, with D possibly matching TRBD2 (5 bases). Per the germline V gene, CDR1 is SGHRS and CDR2 is YFSETQ. This CDR3 is built from 15 residues. With 4 bases removed from V and 2 bases from J, the gap between germline ends came to 16 bases. The CDR3 region has the DNA TGCGCCAGCAGCCCCGCCTTAGCGCGTCCCTACGAGCAGTACTTC. Amino acids: CASSPALARPYEQYF.

Only one count was recorded for this clonotype. This chain joins TRBV3-1 and TRBJ2-5; 10 nucleotides line up with TRBD2. There are 14 residues in the CDR3. Germline loops: CDR1 LGHDT, CDR2 YNNKEL (reference sequence). The V gene end was trimmed by 5 bases and the J gene end by 5 bases; junction bases not matched to a gene: 5. CDR3 sequence reads: CASSRGAGGETQYF. As DNA, the CDR3 is TGTGCCAGCAGCAGGGGAGCGGGAGGGGAGACCCAGTACTTC.

This clonotype was picked up many times. The chain joins TRBV6-1 to TRBJ2-2, with 10 bases aligning to TRBD2. CDR1 and CDR2 from the germline V gene are MNHNS and SASEGT. The CDR3 spans 14 residues. The V segment lost 7 bases and the J segment 6 bases; nucleotides outside the gene matches: 5. The CDR3 here is CASTPSGRAGELFF. Written as DNA, the CDR3 is TGTGCCAGCACGCCTAGCGGGAGAGCCGGGGAGCTGTTTTTT.

The chain has TRBV3-1 and TRBJ2-1; 9 nucleotides line up with TRBD2. The CDR3 length is 15 residues. The V and J ends lost 2 bases and 5 bases, in that order; junction bases with no gene match: 4. Germline V gene sequence: CDR1 LGHDT, CDR2 YNNKEL (reference sequence). CDR3 nucleotide sequence: TGTGCCAGCAGCCAATCGCTAGCGGGGCACAATGAGCAGTTCTTC. It translates to CASSQSLAGHNEQFF.

This clonotype was found a few times. It may be a read error: a sequence one base away is much more abundant. It is likely a read error, because the conserved phenylalanine at the end of the CDR3 is missing. The chain links TRBV2 to TRBJ1-2, with D uncertain. Germline CDR1 SNHLY, CDR2 FYNNEI. V lost 1 base, J lost 8 bases, and 11 bases lay in between. The length of the CDR3 is 13 residues. The CDR3 spells CASSEDSFVGYTS. The CDR3, as DNA: TGTGCCAGCAGTGAAGACAGTTTCGTCGGCTACACCTCC.

This clonotype was seen more than once but under ten times. The chain is built from TRBV29-1 and TRBJ2-7, with 11 bases lining up with TRBD1. The CDR3 covers 13 residues. The ends lost 7 bases at V and 6 bases at J; junction bases unmatched: 8. Per germline, CDR1 SQVTM and CDR2 ANQGSEA. The CDR3 loop reads CSAAPGTGGEQYF. CDR3 DNA sequence: TGCAGCGCGGCTCCCGGGACAGGGGGCGAGCAGTACTTC.

The table lists this clonotype with a few counts. The CDR3 nucleotides are TGCGCCAGCAGCTTGGAGGGGACTAGCGGAGAGACCCAGTACTTC. Its translation is CASSLEGTSGETQYF. V usage is TRBV5-1 and J usage is TRBJ2-5; TRBD2 matches 11 bases. Germline CDR1 SGHRS, CDR2 YFSETQ. V shed 0 bases and J 4 bases; nucleotides not matched to a gene: 2. This CDR3 is built from 15 residues. Full variable domain (remainder filled in from reference TRBV5-1 and TRBJ2-5): KAGVTQTPRYLIKTRGQQVTLSCSPISGHRSVSWYQQTPGQGLQFLFEYFSETQRNKGNFPGRFSGRQFSNSRSEMNVSTLELGDSALYLCASSLEGTSGETQYFGPGTRLLVL.

This clonotype was recorded at least ten times. One end of the junction varies from germline; a read error may be responsible. V usage is TRBV12-3 or TRBV12-4 and J usage is TRBJ2-1; 10 bases fit TRBD2. This CDR3 has 15 amino acids. In nucleotides, the CDR3 is TGCGCCAGTCTCAGCGGGAGGGCCGGGTACAATGAGCAGTTCTTC. Residues: CASLSGRAGYNEQFF.